The entry below gives a single T cell receptor (beta chain) sequence along with its context. Its antigen is still unknown. The protocol was immunoSEQ multiplex PCR, while the TCRdb copy is restricted to in-frame clones and leaves out a portion. The sample carries almost 30,000 clones, roughly 87% recorded once. This specimen belongs to a study of a mutant IDH1 vaccine in newly diagnosed glioma. General study points: Patients mounted vaccine-induced immune responses in 90% to 95% of cases.

This sample's time point: week 5, during vaccination. The investigators gave 300 ug of mutant IDH1 20-mer peptide in each vaccine dose, together with topical imiquimod. Astrocytomas that were new, WHO grade 3 or 4, IDH1-mutant and ATRX-lost were present in the donors. This TCR was recovered from a woman aged 40 to 55 with glioma. Some clones in this sample may be carry-over from other donors' samples. The source was peripheral blood mononuclear cells (PBMCs), collected from a glioma patient whose treatment included an IDH1 peptide vaccine.

This CDR3 is CASSQLWVDTDTQYF. As DNA, the CDR3 is TGCGCCAGCAGCCAACTATGGGTTGATACAGATACGCAGTATTTT. The chain links TRBV4-3 to TRBJ2-3; D is ambiguous. The ends were cut back, 2 bases at V and 3 bases at J, with 12 bases in the middle. Germline V CDR1 and CDR2: LGHNA, YSLEER. The length of the CDR3 is 15 residues.